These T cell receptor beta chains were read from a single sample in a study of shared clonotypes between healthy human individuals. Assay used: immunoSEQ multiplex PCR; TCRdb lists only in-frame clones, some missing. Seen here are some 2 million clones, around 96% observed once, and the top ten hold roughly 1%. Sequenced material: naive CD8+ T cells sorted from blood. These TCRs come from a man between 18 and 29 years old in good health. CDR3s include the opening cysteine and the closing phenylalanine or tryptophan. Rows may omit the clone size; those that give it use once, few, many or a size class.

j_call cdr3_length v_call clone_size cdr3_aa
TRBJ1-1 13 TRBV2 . CASTQGGNTEAFF
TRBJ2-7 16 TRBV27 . CASSPSTGTSSYEQYF
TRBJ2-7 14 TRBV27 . CASSLSGPDYEQYF
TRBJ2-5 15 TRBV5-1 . CASSFDGNHQETQYF
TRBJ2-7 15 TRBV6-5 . CASSYWTSGSREQYF
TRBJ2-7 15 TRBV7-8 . CASSSGTARTYEQYF
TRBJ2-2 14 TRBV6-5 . CASNSLMNTGELFF
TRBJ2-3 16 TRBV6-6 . CASSLWDSGITDTQYF
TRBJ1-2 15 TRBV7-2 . CASSLGTAEGFFYTF
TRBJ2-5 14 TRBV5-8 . CASRLGRIQETQYF
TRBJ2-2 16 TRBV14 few CASSPIAGLYTGELFF
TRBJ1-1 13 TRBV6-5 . CASRDGRNTEAFF
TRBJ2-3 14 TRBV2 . CASFWTTSTDTQYF
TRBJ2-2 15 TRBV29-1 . CSVESGGAPPRELFF
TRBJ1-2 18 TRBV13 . CASSGSGQTTEGNYGYTF
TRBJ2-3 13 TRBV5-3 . CARSLGCVDTQYF
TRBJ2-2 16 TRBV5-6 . CASSSQTSGGTGELFF
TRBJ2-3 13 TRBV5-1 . CASSLGFSDTQYF
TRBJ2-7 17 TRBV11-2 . CASSLGTSGELSYEQYF
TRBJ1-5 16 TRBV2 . CASSALNLGQNQPQHF
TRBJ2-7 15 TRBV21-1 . CASSKRGRLSYEQYF
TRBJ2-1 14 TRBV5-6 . CASSFWDTRDEQFF
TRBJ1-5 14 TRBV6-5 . CASSLFSSNQPQHF
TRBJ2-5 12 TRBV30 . CAWSLGSETQYF
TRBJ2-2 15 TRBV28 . CATNPLAGGTGELFF
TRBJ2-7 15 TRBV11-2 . CASSNSGSSSYEQYF
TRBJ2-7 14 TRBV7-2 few CASSFGLAGEEQYF